This T cell receptor (beta chain) comes out of a study of radiotherapy plus CTLA-4 blockade in lung cancer. Study in general: Objective responses were observed in 15% to 20% of patients, and disease control was achieved by 30% to 40%.

Germline values: CDR1 KGHSH, CDR2 LQKENI. V was trimmed by 2 bases and J by 14 bases, leaving 15 bases between them. This CDR3 is 13 amino acids long. Turning to this clone: The antigen is undetermined.

Study results and caveats: The authors reported that early blood T cell clone dynamics, with interferon-beta, best predicted response. In blood, TCR clones derived from the tumor expanded after radiotherapy plus ipilimumab.

Assay: immunoSEQ multiplex PCR; the TCRdb copy retains only in-frame clones and omits some. Of about 40,000 clones listed, 80% to 90% are singletons. The chain recombines TRBV18 with TRBJ1-4, with D unresolved. The clonotype comes from a human donor with non-small cell lung cancer whose response to radiotherapy plus ipilimumab could not be evaluated. The source material was peripheral blood, sampled from a patient treated with radiotherapy plus ipilimumab. CDR3 sequence (DNA): TGTGCCAGCTCACCAGACCTCACGGGAGATCTGTTTTTT. It codes for CASSPDLTGDLFF.